The rows below give T cell receptor beta chains drawn from one sample of a study of a mutant IDH1 vaccine in newly diagnosed glioma. These receptors are not linked to any known antigen. TCRdb's copy holds only in-frame clones and misses some; the assay was immunoSEQ multiplex PCR. The sample lists 95,000 to 120,000 clones; 85% to 90% were seen once. Specimen: PBMCs, collected from a glioma patient whose treatment included an IDH1 peptide vaccine. These receptors came from a woman between 50 and 59 years old with glioma. Each CDR3 is given with its conserved first and last residue. Each record gives: V gene, CDR3 length, clone size, J gene, D gene, CDR3 protein, CDR3 DNA. The D gene is left open where the match is weak. Where a row states a size, it is once, few, many or the class of an expanded clone; other rows omit it.

TRBV7-9,14,.,TRBJ1-1,.,CASSSKPDGTEAFF,TGTGCCAGCAGCTCTAAGCCGGACGGCACTGAAGCTTTCTTT
TRBV2,15,.,TRBJ1-5,TRBD1,CASSKQGKSNQPQHF,TGTGCCAGCAGTAAACAGGGGAAGAGCAATCAGCCCCAGCATTTT
TRBV29-1,11,.,TRBJ1-1,.,CSGRGFRGAFF,TGCAGCGGTCGGGGCTTCAGAGGAGCTTTCTTT
TRBV21-1,17,once,TRBJ2-3,.,CASSRLAGGPSTDTQYF,TGTGCCAGCAGTCGACTAGCGGGAGGGCCCAGCACAGATACGCAGTATTTT
TRBV6-1,14,.,TRBJ2-7,.,CASRVRQTVYEQYF,TGTGCCAGCCGGGTAAGGCAAACCGTCTACGAGCAGTACTTC
TRBV7-6,13,few,TRBJ1-1,.,CASRPTGNTEAFF,TGTGCCAGCAGGCCTACAGGGAACACTGAAGCTTTCTTT
TRBV19,11,.,TRBJ1-1,TRBD1,CASGTGRKAFF,TGTGCCAGCGGGACAGGGCGCAAGGCTTTCTTT
TRBV4-1,17,.,TRBJ1-2,TRBD1,CASSQDVQGRASYGYTF,TGCGCCAGCAGCCAAGATGTACAGGGGAGGGCTAGCTATGGCTACACCTTC
TRBV14,13,.,TRBJ2-7,.,CASSQLRGDEQYF,TGTGCCAGCAGCCAGCTCAGGGGGGACGAGCAGTACTTC
TRBV5-1,13,.,TRBJ1-3,.,CASSPDIGNTIYF,TGCGCCAGCAGCCCCGACATCGGAAACACCATATATTTT
TRBV2,11,.,TRBJ2-5,.,CASSSPGPTDF,TGTGCCAGCAGTTCTCCCGGGCCTACGGACTTC
TRBV6-6,15,.,TRBJ1-5,TRBD1,CASSRDGTGFQPQHF,TGTGCCAGCAGTCGAGACGGGACAGGGTTTCAGCCCCAGCATTTT
TRBV19,14,.,TRBJ2-7,TRBD1,CASRRGQGNYEQYF,TGTGCCAGCCGCCGCGGACAGGGAAACTACGAGCAGTACTTC
TRBV27,13,.,TRBJ2-7,.,CASSPDGSYEQYF,TGTGCCAGCAGTCCGGACGGCTCCTACGAGCAGTACTTC
TRBV6-6,12,.,TRBJ1-5,.,CASRDGNQPQHF,TGTGCCAGCAGGGATGGAAATCAGCCCCAGCATTTT
TRBV29-1,15,.,TRBJ2-3,.,CSVEEGRFSTDTQYF,TGCAGCGTTGAAGAAGGCAGGTTTAGCACAGATACGCAGTATTTT
TRBV27,14,.,TRBJ2-2,.,CASRGSGVPGELFF,TGTGCCAGCAGAGGCAGTGGGGTCCCCGGGGAGCTGTTTTTT
TRBV19,14,.,TRBJ2-5,TRBD1,CASSEQQGRETQYF,TGTGCCAGTAGTGAGCAACAGGGGAGAGAGACCCAGTACTTC
TRBV2,13,.,TRBJ1-4,.,CATGGTENEKLFF,TGTGCCACTGGGGGGACGGAGAATGAAAAACTGTTTTTT
TRBV27,14,few,TRBJ2-6,.,CASRSVAGANVLTF,TGTGCCAGCCGCTCGGTAGCTGGGGCCAACGTCCTGACTTTC
TRBV11-2,12,few,TRBJ2-7,.,CASSFGGYEQYF,TGTGCCAGCAGCTTCGGCGGCTACGAGCAGTACTTC
TRBV10-3,15,.,TRBJ2-7,TRBD2,CAISVSGTSVPEQYF,TGTGCCATCAGTGTATCCGGGACTAGCGTGCCCGAGCAGTACTTC
TRBV4-1,16,.,TRBJ2-1,TRBD2,CASSQGSTSGKDEQFF,TGCGCCAGCAGCCAAGGATCGACTAGCGGGAAGGATGAGCAGTTCTTC
TRBV15,13,.,TRBJ1-4,.,CATSEGTNEKLFF,TGTGCCACCAGCGAGGGGACTAATGAAAAACTGTTTTTT
TRBV7-2,14,.,TRBJ2-3,.,CASSDRRGTDTQYF,TGTGCCAGCAGCGACCGACGGGGCACAGATACGCAGTATTTT
TRBV15,14,.,TRBJ1-2,.,CATSRDAGGYGYTF,TGTGCCACCAGCAGAGATGCGGGAGGCTATGGCTACACCTTC
TRBV5-1,15,.,TRBJ2-7,TRBD1,CASSLRTGARYEQYF,TGCGCCAGCAGCCTACGGACAGGGGCGAGGTACGAGCAGTACTTC
TRBV7-3,12,.,TRBJ2-3,.,CASSLTGDTQYF,TGTGCCAGCAGCCTGACTGGAGATACGCAGTATTTT
TRBV28,12,.,TRBJ1-1,.,CASRTTNTEAFF,TGTGCCAGCCGGACAACGAACACTGAAGCTTTCTTT
TRBV19,15,.,TRBJ2-1,TRBD1,CASGTRDRGSWGQFF,TGTGCCAGTGGGACCCGGGACAGGGGGTCCTGGGGGCAGTTCTTC
TRBV10-1,18,.,TRBJ2-3,TRBD2,CASKGPAGGPGSTDTQYF,TGCGCCAGCAAGGGACCAGCGGGAGGGCCGGGGAGCACAGATACGCAGTATTTT
TRBV2,13,.,TRBJ1-1,.,CASNREGGTEAFF,TGTGCCAGCAATAGGGAAGGGGGCACTGAAGCTTTCTTT
TRBV5-1,14,once,TRBJ2-7,TRBD2,CASSGLAGGDEQYF,TGCGCCAGCAGCGGACTAGCGGGAGGGGACGAGCAGTACTTC